The 17 T cell receptor beta chains reported below all come from one sample, sequenced in a study of T cell repertoires in cytomegalovirus infection. TCRdb re-called the reads with MiXCR, one entry per CDR3 protein. The sample carries about 180,000 distinct CDR3 sequences, 17% recorded once. Sequenced sample: CD8+ T cells from PBMCs. The receptors derive from a human donor in good health (CMV status not recorded). Some clones in this sample may be carry-over from other donors' samples.

The gene calls are TRBV5-6 and TRBJ2-6; D is ambiguous. This CDR3 has 16 amino acids. V was shortened by 3 bases and J by 1 base, with 11 bases between the two germline ends. Germline assignment: CDR1 SGHDT and CDR2 YYEEEE. The CDR3 region has the DNA TGTGCCAGCAGCTCCCGGCCAGGTTCTGGGGCCAACGTCCTGACTTTC. It is translated as CASSSRPGSGANVLTF.

This clonotype has only a few counts. V usage is TRBV7-9 and J usage is TRBJ2-1; D is possibly TRBD1 or TRBD2 (5 bases each). CDR1 SEHNR and CDR2 FQNEAQ come from the germline V gene (reference sequence). V lost 7 bases and J 6 bases, leaving 25 bases between the germline ends. CDR3 length equals 17 residues. This CDR3 reads CASTLRGTYSAGNEQFF. The CDR3 DNA reads as TGTGCCAGCACCCTGAGGGGCACCTACTCGGCGGGCAATGAGCAGTTCTTC.

The chain joins TRBV10-3 to TRBJ1-4; 10 bases are shared with TRBD1. J was trimmed by 7 bases and V by 0 bases; bases with no gene match: 2. The V gene's germline CDR1 is ENHRY and CDR2 SYGVKD. CDR3 length equals 15 residues. CDR3 nucleotides: TGTGCCATCAGTGAGTCGGGGACAGGGGTTGAAAAACTGTTTTTT. It yields the protein CAISESGTGVEKLFF.

The rearrangement joins TRBV6-1 to TRBJ2-7; 7 bases line up with TRBD1. Germline CDR1 and CDR2: MNHNS and SASEGT. The junction had 7 bases not matched to a gene; V was cut back by 5 bases and J by 3 bases. This CDR3 has 14 amino acids. CDR3 sequence reads: CASSQLDRHYEQYF. In DNA, the CDR3 is TGTGCCAGCAGTCAGCTGGACAGGCACTACGAGCAGTACTTC.

The rearrangement uses TRBV23-1 and TRBJ2-2; D gene ambiguous. TRBV23-1 is placed among ORFs of uncertain function. V shed 1 base and J shed 4 bases, with 4 bases lying between them. The CDR3 is 13 amino acids. This CDR3 is CASSQCRTGELFF. In DNA form, the CDR3 reads TGCGCCAGCAGTCAATGCCGCACCGGGGAGCTGTTTTTT.

This chain joins TRBV4-2 and TRBJ1-1, with 7 bases that match TRBD1. Trimming at V came to 1 base and at J to 4 bases, leaving 3 bases not matched to a gene. CDR3 length equals 14 residues. Per the germline V gene, CDR1 is LGHNA and CDR2 is YNFKEQ. CDR3 in DNA: TGTGCCAGCAGCCAAGCACAGGGGAGCACTGAAGCTTTCTTT. Residues: CASSQAQGSTEAFF.

A word on this clonotype: It may be a read error: a sequence one base away is much more abundant. V and J are TRBV7-8 and TRBJ2-1; tentative D call: TRBD1 (6 bases). The CDR3 has 13 amino acids. Germline CDR1 is SGHVS and CDR2 is FQNEAQ. The CDR3 is CANSLAQGNEQFF. CDR3 DNA sequence: TGTGCCAACAGCTTAGCACAGGGAAATGAGCAGTTCTTC.

This clonotype occurred many times. The chain employs TRBV7-2 and TRBJ1-2, with no clear D. The CDR3 is 14 residues long. Trimming cost V 5 bases and J 2 bases, with 12 bases left between them. The germline V gene has CDR1 SGHTA and CDR2 FQGNSA. The CDR3 spells CASSPMGSNYGYTF. CDR3 bases: TGTGCCAGCAGCCCCATGGGGAGCAACTATGGCTACACCTTC.

This clonotype was counted between two and nine times. The V and J genes are TRBV7-9 and TRBJ1-1, with D hard to call. V gave up 4 bases and J gave up 4 bases, with 19 bases separating them. The germline CDR1 and CDR2 sequences are SEHNR and FQNEAQ (reference sequence). The CDR3 has 16 amino acids. The CDR3 region is CASSSMREVWGTEAFF. DNA of the CDR3: TGTGCCAGCAGCTCGATGCGTGAGGTATGGGGCACTGAAGCTTTCTTT.

This clonotype has just a few counts. V gene TRBV2 combines with J gene TRBJ2-7; D is undetermined. The length of the CDR3 is 12 residues. Germline lookup yields CDR1 SNHLY and CDR2 FYNNEI. V lost 3 bases to trimming and J lost 6 bases, with 9 bases between them. In nucleotides, the CDR3 is TGTGCCAGCAGTGACACGTTTGCCGAGCAGTACTTC. This codes for CASSDTFAEQYF.

The CDR3 DNA reads as TGTGCCAGCAGCCCCGGGACAGGGTTGGATGAAAAACTGTTTTTT. It translates to CASSPGTGLDEKLFF. This rearrangement joins TRBV11-3 to TRBJ1-4; 9 nucleotides line up with TRBD1. This CDR3 spans 15 amino acids. Unmatched junction bases numbered 7, after V lost 5 bases and J lost 6 bases. Germline-derived CDR1 and CDR2 are SGHNT and YENEEA. The full variable domain, its missing parts supplied by reference TRBV11-3 and TRBJ1-4, is EAGVVQSPRYKIIEKKQPVAFWCNPISGHNTLYWYLQNLGQGPELLIRYENEEAVDDSQLPKDRFSAERLKGVDSTLKIQPAELGDSAVYLCASSPGTGLDEKLFFGSGTQLSVL.

The chain carries TRBV7-6 and TRBJ1-3; no clear D. Per germline, CDR1 SGHVS and CDR2 FNYEAQ. Trimming removed 4 bases from V and 0 bases from J, with 7 bases in between. The CDR3 runs 14 residues. The CDR3 reads CASSSVDSGNTIYF. In DNA form, the CDR3 reads TGTGCCAGCAGCTCCGTAGACTCTGGAAACACCATATATTTT.

The chain combines TRBV28 with TRBJ2-6; D remains ambiguous. CDR3 length: 18 residues. Deletions cut 6 bases from V and 0 bases from J, with 18 bases between. Germline loops: CDR1 MDHEN, CDR2 SYDVKM. CDR3 in DNA: TGTGCCAGCAGGGGGTCAAAGATTACGAGCTCTGGGGCCAACGTCCTGACTTTC. It is translated as CASRGSKITSSGANVLTF.

This chain connects TRBV14 to TRBJ2-5; 10 positions match TRBD1. CDR3 size: 16 residues. Per the germline V gene, CDR1 is SGHDN and CDR2 is FVKESK. Trimming at V came to 4 bases and at J to 5 bases, leaving 10 bases not matched to a gene. CDR3 DNA sequence: TGTGCCAGCAGCCTCCATCGACAGGGGGCCAGCGAGACCCAGTACTTC. This encodes CASSLHRQGASETQYF.

This clonotype came up a few times. At one of its ends the junction is not consistent with the germline gene, which may arise from a read error. J is TRBJ1-1 and V is TRBV12-3 or TRBV12-4; D possibly corresponds to TRBD1 (5 bases). The CDR3 is 12 amino acids. Written as DNA, the CDR3 is TGTGCCAGCGGACAAAAGAACACTGAAGCTTTCTTC. This gives the protein CASGQKNTEAFF.

This clonotype was seen a few times. The chain is built from TRBV6-1 and TRBJ1-5, with TRBD1 identical over 7 bases. The CDR3 totals 16 residues. Germline loops: CDR1 MNHNS, CDR2 SASEGT. J gave up 6 bases and V 2 bases, and 10 bases lay outside the gene matches. CDR3 sequence reads: CASSEPSRQGGQPQHF. The CDR3 nucleotides read TGTGCCAGCAGTGAACCGTCTCGACAGGGCGGTCAGCCCCAGCATTTT.

This clonotype has only a few counts. One end of the junction fails to match germline, which may point to a read error. V gene TRBV5-4 combines with J gene TRBJ2-5; 14 positions agree with TRBD2. From germline, CDR1 is SGHNT and CDR2 YYREEE (reference sequence). The CDR3 spans 20 residues. The CDR3 reads CASSNFIPRTSGGPQATQYF. CDR3 bases: TGTGCCAGCAGCAACTTTATACCTCGGACTAGCGGGGGGCCTCAAGCGACCCAGTACTTC.